This entry is about one T cell receptor (beta chain). Assay used: immunoSEQ multiplex PCR; TCRdb lists only in-frame clones, some missing. The profile shows around 120,000 clones, around 89% of them singletons. The data are from a study of control samples from healthy donors and cancer patients. The CDR3 contains 15 residues. The germline V and J ends were trimmed by 0 bases and 5 bases, with 13 bases remaining between them. Germline V gene lookup returns CDR1 SEHNR and CDR2 FQNEAQ (reference sequence). The chain carries TRBV7-9 and TRBJ1-1, with a tentative D call TRBD1 (5 bases). Input material: PBMCs. The TCR was taken from a woman aged 45-65 years with colorectal cancer. CDR3 coding DNA: TGTGCCAGCAGCTTAGCCTTGCAGGGATTAACTGAAGCTTTCTTT. This gives the protein CASSLALQGLTEAFF.